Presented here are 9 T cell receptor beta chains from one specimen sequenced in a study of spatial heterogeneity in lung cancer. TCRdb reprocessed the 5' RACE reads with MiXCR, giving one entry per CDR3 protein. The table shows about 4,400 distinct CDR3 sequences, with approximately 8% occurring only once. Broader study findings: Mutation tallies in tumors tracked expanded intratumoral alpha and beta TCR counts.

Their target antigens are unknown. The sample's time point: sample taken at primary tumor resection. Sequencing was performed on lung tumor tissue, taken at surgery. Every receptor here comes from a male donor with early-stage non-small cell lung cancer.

The CDR3 DNA reads TGTGCCAGCAGCTCTCAGGGGGCCACCTACGAGCAGTACTTC. It codes for CASSSQGATYEQYF. The rearrangement uses TRBV7-2 and TRBJ2-7, with 8 bases that match TRBD1. The CDR3 has 14 amino acids. Germline loops: CDR1 SGHTA, CDR2 FQGNSA. With 4 bases clipped from V and 2 bases from J, the junction kept 4 bases outside the gene matches.

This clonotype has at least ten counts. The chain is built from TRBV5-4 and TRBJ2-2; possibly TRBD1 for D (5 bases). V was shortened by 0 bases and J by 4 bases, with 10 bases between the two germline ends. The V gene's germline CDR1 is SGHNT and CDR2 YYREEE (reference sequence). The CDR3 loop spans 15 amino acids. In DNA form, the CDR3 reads TGTGCCAGCAGCTTGGATCTCCAGGGCACCGGGGAGCTGTTTTTT. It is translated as CASSLDLQGTGELFF.

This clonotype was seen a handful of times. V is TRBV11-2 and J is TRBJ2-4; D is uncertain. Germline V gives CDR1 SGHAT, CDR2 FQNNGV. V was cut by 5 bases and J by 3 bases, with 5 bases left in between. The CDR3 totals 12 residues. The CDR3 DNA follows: TGTGCCAGCAGCGTTGGCAAAAACATTCAGTACTTC. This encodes CASSVGKNIQYF.

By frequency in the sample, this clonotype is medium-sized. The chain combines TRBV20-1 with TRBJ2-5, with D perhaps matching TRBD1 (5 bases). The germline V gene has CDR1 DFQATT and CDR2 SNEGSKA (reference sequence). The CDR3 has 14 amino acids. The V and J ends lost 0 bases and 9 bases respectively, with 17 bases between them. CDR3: CSARETGLRLAQYF. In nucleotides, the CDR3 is TGCAGTGCTAGAGAAACAGGCTTAAGGCTTGCCCAGTACTTC.

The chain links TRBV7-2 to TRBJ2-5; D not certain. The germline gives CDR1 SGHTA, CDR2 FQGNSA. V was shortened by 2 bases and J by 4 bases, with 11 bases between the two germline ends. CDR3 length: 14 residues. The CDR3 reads CASSLKGRRETQYF. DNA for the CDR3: TGTGCCAGCAGCTTAAAAGGGCGAAGAGAGACCCAGTACTTC.

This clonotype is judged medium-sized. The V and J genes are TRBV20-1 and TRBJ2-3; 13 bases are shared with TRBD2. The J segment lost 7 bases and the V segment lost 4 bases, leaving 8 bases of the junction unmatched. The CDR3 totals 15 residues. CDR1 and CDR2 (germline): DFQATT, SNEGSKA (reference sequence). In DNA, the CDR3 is TGCAGTGCTAACCGACTAGCGGGAGGACCCAATACGCAGTATTTT. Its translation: CSANRLAGGPNTQYF.

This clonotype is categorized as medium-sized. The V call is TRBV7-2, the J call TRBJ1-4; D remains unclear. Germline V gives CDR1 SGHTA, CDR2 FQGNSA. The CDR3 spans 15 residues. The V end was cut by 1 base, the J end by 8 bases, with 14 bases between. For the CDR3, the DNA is TGTGCCAGCAGCTTAGAAGGTCACTGGGTAGAAAAACTGTTTTTT. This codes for CASSLEGHWVEKLFF.

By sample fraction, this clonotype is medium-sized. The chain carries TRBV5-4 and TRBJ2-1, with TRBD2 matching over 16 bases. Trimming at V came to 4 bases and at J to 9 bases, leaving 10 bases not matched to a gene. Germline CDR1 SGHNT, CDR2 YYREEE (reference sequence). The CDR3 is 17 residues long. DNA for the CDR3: TGTGCCAGCAGCGACGGGACTAGCGGGGGGGCGTCGGCTGAGCAGTTCTTC. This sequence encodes CASSDGTSGGASAEQFF.

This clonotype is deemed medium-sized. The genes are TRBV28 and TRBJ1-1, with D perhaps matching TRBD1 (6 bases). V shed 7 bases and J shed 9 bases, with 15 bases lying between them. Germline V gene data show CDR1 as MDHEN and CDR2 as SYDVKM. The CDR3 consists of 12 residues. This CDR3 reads CASMVGAVKAFF. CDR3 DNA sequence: TGTGCCAGCATGGTGGGGGCGGTCAAAGCTTTCTTT.